The 13 T cell receptor beta chains below all came from one sample that was sequenced in a study of T cell changes during pregnancy in multiple sclerosis. Assay: immunoSEQ multiplex PCR; the TCRdb copy retains only in-frame clones and omits some. Of fewer than 40,000 clones listed, 90% were seen once; the top ten hold under 15%. Sequences were derived from CD8+ T cells from peripheral blood mononuclear cells, sampled in the first trimester of pregnancy. The receptors were sampled from a female donor with multiple sclerosis, enrolled in a pregnancy study.

The CDR3 protein is CASSPLEKRGTDTQYF. The CDR3 bases are TGTGCCAGCAGCCCCCTCGAGAAGCGGGGTACAGATACGCAGTATTTT. The chain uses TRBV5-4 and TRBJ2-3, with TRBD2 matching 7 bases. The length of the CDR3 is 16 residues. The ends lost 4 bases at V and 3 bases at J; junction bases unmatched: 11. The germline gives CDR1 SGHNT, CDR2 YYREEE (reference sequence).

V usage is TRBV9 and J usage is TRBJ2-3; 7 bases line up with TRBD2. This CDR3 is 17 amino acids long. The germline CDR1 and CDR2 sequences are SGDLS and YYNGEE. V lost 2 bases to trimming and J lost 2 bases; unmatched junction nucleotides: 11. CDR3 region: CASSVGGGAANTDTQYF. CDR3 bases: TGTGCCAGCAGCGTGGGGGGAGGGGCAGCTAACACAGATACGCAGTATTTT.

The chain uses TRBV6-1 and TRBJ2-7; 11 bases map to TRBD1. The V segment lost 5 bases and the J segment 5 bases; nucleotides outside the gene matches: 8. The CDR3 is 15 amino acids. Germline V gene sequence: CDR1 MNHNS, CDR2 SASEGT. In nucleotides, the CDR3 is TGTGCCAGCAGTATCCGGGACAGGGGGTTCGACGAGCAGTACTTC. Translating gives CASSIRDRGFDEQYF.

The genes are TRBV6-1 and TRBJ2-1, with unresolved D. Germline CDR1 is MNHNS and CDR2 is SASEGT. The CDR3 is 10 amino acids. The germline V and J ends were trimmed by 10 bases and 10 bases, with 11 bases remaining between them. The CDR3 sequence is CATLIEEQFF. The CDR3 bases are TGTGCCACCCTAATCGAGGAGCAGTTCTTC.

The chain combines TRBV7-9 with TRBJ2-3; D possibly corresponds to TRBD2 (6 bases). Germline CDR1 is SEHNR and CDR2 is FQNEAQ (reference sequence). Trimming left V 3 bases short and J 5 bases short, with 9 bases between. The CDR3 is 13 amino acids. The DNA of the CDR3 is TGTGCCAGCAGCTTTCCCGGGGGAGATACGCAGTATTTT. Its protein product is CASSFPGGDTQYF.

The CDR3 nucleotides read TGTGCCAGCAGCTTGGTACTCATGGGCACAGATACGCAGTATTTT. The encoded protein is CASSLVLMGTDTQYF. The chain couples TRBV7-2 to TRBJ2-3; no clear D. This CDR3 comprises 15 residues. V shed 3 bases and J shed 1 base, with 11 bases lying between them. Germline V gives CDR1 SGHTA, CDR2 FQGNSA.

As DNA, the CDR3 is TGTGCCAGCATTCCGGGACAGAGATACGAGCAGTACTTC. Encoded protein: CASIPGQRYEQYF. The chain carries TRBV2 and TRBJ2-7, with TRBD1 matching over 7 bases. Germline V gene sequence: CDR1 SNHLY, CDR2 FYNNEI. The CDR3 has 13 residues. J was trimmed by 4 bases and V by 7 bases; bases with no gene match: 7.

This chain connects TRBV4-2 to TRBJ2-7; TRBD2 agrees at 8 bases. Germline V lookup: CDR1 LGHNA, CDR2 YNFKEQ. CDR3 length: 16 amino acids. V dropped 0 bases and J dropped 2; count of bases not matched to a gene: 6. CDR3 protein: CASSQESGGPTYEQYF. CDR3 coding DNA: TGTGCCAGCAGCCAAGAGTCGGGAGGGCCTACCTACGAGCAGTACTTC.

This clone was detected only a few times. The chain combines TRBV5-1 with TRBJ2-7; TRBD2 aligns across 9 bases. The CDR3 length is 13 residues. Germline CDR1 is SGHRS and CDR2 is YFSETQ. V lost 0 bases to trimming and J lost 7 bases; unmatched junction nucleotides: 2. Here the CDR3 DNA reads TGCGCCAGCAGCTTGGGACTAGCGGTTGAGCAGTACTTC. Amino acids: CASSLGLAVEQYF.

J is TRBJ2-7 and V is TRBV5-1; TRBD2 is a possible D gene (6 bases). Trimming pared 0 bases from V and 1 base from J, leaving 14 bases between. The CDR3 has 16 amino acids. Germline CDR1 and CDR2: SGHRS and YFSETQ. CDR3 residues: CASSLEAGLSSYEQYF. The CDR3 bases are TGCGCCAGCAGCTTGGAGGCCGGACTATCTTCCTACGAGCAGTACTTC.

This chain links TRBV6-5 with TRBJ1-1, with D tentatively TRBD1 (6 bases). V gave up 7 bases and J gave up 4 bases, with 16 bases separating them. CDR1 and CDR2 (germline): MNHEY, SVGAGI. The CDR3 length is 14 residues. The CDR3 is CASTHAGATTEAFF. For the CDR3, the DNA is TGTGCCAGCACCCACGCAGGGGCGACCACTGAAGCTTTCTTT.

The chain recombines TRBV27 with TRBJ2-7; TRBD1 matches at 10 bases. Germline CDR1 reads MNHEY; CDR2 reads SMNVEV (reference sequence). The CDR3 covers 15 residues. J was trimmed by 4 bases and V by 0 bases; bases with no gene match: 3. CDR3 residues: CASSLSGTGAYEQYF. In DNA form, the CDR3 reads TGTGCCAGCAGTTTATCCGGGACAGGGGCATACGAGCAGTACTTC.

The V and J genes are TRBV5-1 and TRBJ1-2; 8 positions agree with TRBD1. CDR3 size: 12 residues. J gave up 3 bases and V 8 bases, and 3 bases lay outside the gene matches. Germline CDR1 is SGHRS and CDR2 is YFSETQ. The CDR3 DNA is TGCGCCAGTACGGACAGGGACTATGGCTACACCTTC. Its protein is CASTDRDYGYTF.